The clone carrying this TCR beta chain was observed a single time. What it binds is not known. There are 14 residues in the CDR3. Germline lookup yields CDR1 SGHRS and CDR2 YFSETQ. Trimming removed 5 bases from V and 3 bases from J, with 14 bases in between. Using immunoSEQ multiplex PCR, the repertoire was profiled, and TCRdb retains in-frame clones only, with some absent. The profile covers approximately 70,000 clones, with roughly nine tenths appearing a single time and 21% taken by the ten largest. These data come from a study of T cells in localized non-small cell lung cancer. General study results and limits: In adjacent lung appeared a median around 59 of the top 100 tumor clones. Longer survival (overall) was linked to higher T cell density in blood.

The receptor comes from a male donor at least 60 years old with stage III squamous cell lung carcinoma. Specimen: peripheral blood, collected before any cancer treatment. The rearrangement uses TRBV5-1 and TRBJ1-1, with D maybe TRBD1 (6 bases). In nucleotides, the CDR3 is TGCGCCAGCAGGATGGGGGGGCAAGACACTGAAGCTTTCTTT. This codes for CASRMGGQDTEAFF.